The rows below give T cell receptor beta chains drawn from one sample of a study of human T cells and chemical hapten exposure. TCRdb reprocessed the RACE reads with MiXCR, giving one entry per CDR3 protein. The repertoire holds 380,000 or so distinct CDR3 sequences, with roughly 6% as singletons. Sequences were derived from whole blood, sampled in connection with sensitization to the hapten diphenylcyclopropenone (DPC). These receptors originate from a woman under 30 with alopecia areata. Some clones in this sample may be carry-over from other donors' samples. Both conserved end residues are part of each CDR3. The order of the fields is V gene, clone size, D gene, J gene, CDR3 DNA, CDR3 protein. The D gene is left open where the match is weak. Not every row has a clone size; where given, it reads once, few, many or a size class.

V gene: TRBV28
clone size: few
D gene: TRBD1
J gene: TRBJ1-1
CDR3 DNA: TGTGCCAGCATTTCTTCAGGGGGGAGCGCTGAAGCTTTCTTT
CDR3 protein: CASISSGGSAEAFF

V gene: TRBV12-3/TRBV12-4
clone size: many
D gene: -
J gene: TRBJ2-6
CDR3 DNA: TGTGCCAGCAGTTTAGGAGGGGCCCCAGGGGCCAACGTCCTGACTTTC
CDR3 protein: CASSLGGAPGANVLTF

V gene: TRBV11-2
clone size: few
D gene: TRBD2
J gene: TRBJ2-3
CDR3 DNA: TGTGCCAGCAGCTTAGATCGGATGTTCGGAACCCTTCGGGGGGGGAGCACAGATACGCAGTATTTT
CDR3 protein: CASSLDRMFGTLRGGSTDTQYF

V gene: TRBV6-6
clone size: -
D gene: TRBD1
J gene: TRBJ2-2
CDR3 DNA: TGTGCCAGCAGAGATTCAGGGGGCGCGTCCGGGGAGCTGTTTTTT
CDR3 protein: CASRDSGGASGELFF

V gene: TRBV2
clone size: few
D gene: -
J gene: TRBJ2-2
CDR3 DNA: TGTGCCAGCAGTACAGGGTCGGGTCCCGGGGAGCTGTTTTTT
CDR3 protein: CASSTGSGPGELFF

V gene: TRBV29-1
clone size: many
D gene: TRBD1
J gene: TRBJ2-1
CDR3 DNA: TGCAGCGTTTGTGCCTCCCTCGACAGGGGGAACAATGAGCAGTTCTTC
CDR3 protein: CSVCASLDRGNNEQFF

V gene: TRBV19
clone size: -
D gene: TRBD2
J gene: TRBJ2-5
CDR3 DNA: TGTGCCAGTAGTATAGGCGGGGGAAAGGAGACCCAGTACTTC
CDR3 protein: CASSIGGGKETQYF

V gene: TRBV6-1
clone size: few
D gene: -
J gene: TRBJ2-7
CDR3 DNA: TGTGCCAGCAGCGATCCTACAGGGCCCTCCTACGAGCAGTACTTC
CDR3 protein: CASSDPTGPSYEQYF

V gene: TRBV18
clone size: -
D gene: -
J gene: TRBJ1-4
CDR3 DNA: TGTGCCAGCTCACCACCGACGGACAGCGAGGAGGAAAAACTGTTTTTT
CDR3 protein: CASSPPTDSEEEKLFF

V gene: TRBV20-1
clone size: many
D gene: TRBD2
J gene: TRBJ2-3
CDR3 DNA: TGCAGTGCTAGACTAGCGGGGACAGATACGCAGTATTTT
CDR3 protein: CSARLAGTDTQYF

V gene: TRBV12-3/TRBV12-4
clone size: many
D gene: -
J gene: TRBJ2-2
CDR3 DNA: TGTGCCAGCAGTTTGGGGCAGGGTTACACCGGGGAGCTGTTTTTT
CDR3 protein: CASSLGQGYTGELFF

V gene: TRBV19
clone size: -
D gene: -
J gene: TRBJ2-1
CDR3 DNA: TGTGCCAGTAGTATTCCCAGGGGAACCTACAATGAGCAGTTCTTC
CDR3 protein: CASSIPRGTYNEQFF

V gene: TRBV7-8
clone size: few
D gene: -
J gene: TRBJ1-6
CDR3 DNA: TGTGCCAGCAGCTACGGTCTTCCTTCCTCCTATAATTCACCCCTCCACTTT
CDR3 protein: CASSYGLPSSYNSPLHF

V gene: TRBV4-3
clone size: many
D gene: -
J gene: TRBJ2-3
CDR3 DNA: TGCGCCAGCAGCCAAGGGTATTCCACAGATACGCAGTATTTT
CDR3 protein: CASSQGYSTDTQYF

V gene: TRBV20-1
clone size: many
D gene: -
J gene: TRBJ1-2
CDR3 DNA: TGCAGTGCTACAGATAGGGGGGACGATGGCTACACCTTC
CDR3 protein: CSATDRGDDGYTF

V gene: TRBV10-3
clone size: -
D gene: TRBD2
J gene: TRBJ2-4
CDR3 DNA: TGTGCCATCAGTGGACTAGCGGGGGACATTCAGTACTTC
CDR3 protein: CAISGLAGDIQYF

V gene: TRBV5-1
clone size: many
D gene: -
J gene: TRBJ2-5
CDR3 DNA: TGCGCCAGCAGAAAATCTGCCGACGAGACCCAGTACTTC
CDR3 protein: CASRKSADETQYF

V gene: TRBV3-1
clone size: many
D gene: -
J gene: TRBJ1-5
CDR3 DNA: TGTGCCAGCAGCCAAGGGACTGTCTGGCCCCAGCATTTT
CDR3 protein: CASSQGTVWPQHF

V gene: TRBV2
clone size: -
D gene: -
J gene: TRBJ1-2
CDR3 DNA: TGTGCCAGCAGTGATAGGACGGGGGATGGCTACACCTTC
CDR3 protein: CASSDRTGDGYTF

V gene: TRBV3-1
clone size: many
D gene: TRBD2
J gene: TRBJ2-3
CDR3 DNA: TGTGCCAGCAGCCGCGTAGCGGGGGGGCGCACAGATACGCAGTATTTT
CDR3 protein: CASSRVAGGRTDTQYF

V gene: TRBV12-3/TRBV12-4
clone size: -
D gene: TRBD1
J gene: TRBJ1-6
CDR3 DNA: TGTGCCAGCAGTTTTCGGACAGGAGAAAATTCACCCCTCCACTTT
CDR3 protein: CASSFRTGENSPLHF

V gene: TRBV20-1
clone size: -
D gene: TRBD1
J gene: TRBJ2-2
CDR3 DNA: TGCAGTGCCCGTGACAGGGTGCACACCGGGGAGCTGTTTTTT
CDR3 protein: CSARDRVHTGELFF

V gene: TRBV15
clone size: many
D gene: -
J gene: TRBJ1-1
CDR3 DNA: TGTGCCACCAGCAGAGATCGGGGCACCACTGAAGCTTTCTTT
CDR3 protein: CATSRDRGTTEAFF

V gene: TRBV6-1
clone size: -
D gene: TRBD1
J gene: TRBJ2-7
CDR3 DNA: TGTGCCAGCAGTAGAACACAGGGGGTCGACGAGCAGTACTTC
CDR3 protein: CASSRTQGVDEQYF

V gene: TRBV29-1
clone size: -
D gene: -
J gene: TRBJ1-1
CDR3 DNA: TGCAGCGTTGAAGATGGAGCTGAAGCTTTCTTT
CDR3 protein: CSVEDGAEAFF

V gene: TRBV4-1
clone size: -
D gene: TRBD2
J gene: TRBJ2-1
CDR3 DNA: TGCGCCAGCAGCCAAGATCCCGCGGGGGGGAACAATGAGCAGTTCTTC
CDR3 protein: CASSQDPAGGNNEQFF

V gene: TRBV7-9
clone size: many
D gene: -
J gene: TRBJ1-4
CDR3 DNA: TGTGCCAGCAGCCGTCAGCCAGGAGTTAATGAAAAACTGTTTTTT
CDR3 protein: CASSRQPGVNEKLFF

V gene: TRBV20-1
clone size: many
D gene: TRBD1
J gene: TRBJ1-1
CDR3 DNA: TGCAGTGCTGGGACAGTCTACACTGAAGCTTTCTTT
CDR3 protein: CSAGTVYTEAFF

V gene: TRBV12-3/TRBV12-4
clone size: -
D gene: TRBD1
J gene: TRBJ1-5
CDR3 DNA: TGTGCCAGCAGTTCGACAGGGGGGCCAGGTCAGCCCCAGCATTTT
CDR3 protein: CASSSTGGPGQPQHF

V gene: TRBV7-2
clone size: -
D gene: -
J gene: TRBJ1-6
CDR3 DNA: TGTGCCAGCAGCTTACAAGAGAATCCACCCCTCCACTTT
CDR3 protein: CASSLQENPPLHF

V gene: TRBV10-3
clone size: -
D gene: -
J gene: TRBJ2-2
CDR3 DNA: TGTGCCATCTCTAAACTGGGAACCGGGGAGCTGTTTTTT
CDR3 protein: CAISKLGTGELFF